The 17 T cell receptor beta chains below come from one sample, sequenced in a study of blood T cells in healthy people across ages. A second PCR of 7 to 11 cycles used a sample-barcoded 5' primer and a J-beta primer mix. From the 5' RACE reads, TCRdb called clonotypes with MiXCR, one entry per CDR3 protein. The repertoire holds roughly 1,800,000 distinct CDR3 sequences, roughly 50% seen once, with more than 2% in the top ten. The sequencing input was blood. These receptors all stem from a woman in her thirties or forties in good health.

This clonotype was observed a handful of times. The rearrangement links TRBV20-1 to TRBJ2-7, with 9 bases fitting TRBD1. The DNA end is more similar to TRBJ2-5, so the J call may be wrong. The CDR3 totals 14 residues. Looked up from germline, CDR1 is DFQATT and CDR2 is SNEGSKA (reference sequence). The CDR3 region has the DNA TGCAGTGTTAGCACGGGAGGACAGGGGGAGACCCAGTACTTC. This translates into CSVSTGGQGETQYF.

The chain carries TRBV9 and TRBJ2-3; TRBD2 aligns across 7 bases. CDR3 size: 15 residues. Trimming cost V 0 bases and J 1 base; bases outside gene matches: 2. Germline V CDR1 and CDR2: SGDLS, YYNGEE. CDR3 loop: CASSVGGRGTDTQYF. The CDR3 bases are TGTGCCAGCAGCGTAGGAGGGAGGGGCACAGATACGCAGTATTTT.

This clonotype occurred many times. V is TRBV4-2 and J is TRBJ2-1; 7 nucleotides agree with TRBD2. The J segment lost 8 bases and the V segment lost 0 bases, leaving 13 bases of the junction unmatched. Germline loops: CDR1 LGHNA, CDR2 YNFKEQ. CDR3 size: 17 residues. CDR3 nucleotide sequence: TGTGCCAGCAGCCAAGACTTGTGGGGGGAGGGCCCCGATGAGCAGTTCTTC. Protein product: CASSQDLWGEGPDEQFF.

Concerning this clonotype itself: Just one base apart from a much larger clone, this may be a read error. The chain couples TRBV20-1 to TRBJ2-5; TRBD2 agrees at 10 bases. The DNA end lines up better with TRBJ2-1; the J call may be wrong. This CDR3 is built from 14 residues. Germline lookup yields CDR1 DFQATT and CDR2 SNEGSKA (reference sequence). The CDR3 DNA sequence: TGCAGTGCTATGGCACTAGCGGGACAAGAGACCCAGTTCTTC. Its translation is CSAMALAGQETQFF.

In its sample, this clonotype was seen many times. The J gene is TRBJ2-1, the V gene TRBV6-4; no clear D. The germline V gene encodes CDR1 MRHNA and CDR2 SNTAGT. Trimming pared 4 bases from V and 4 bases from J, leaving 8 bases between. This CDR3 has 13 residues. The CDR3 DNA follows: TGTGCCAGCAGTGGAACTGCTTACAATGAGCAGTTCTTC. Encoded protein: CASSGTAYNEQFF.

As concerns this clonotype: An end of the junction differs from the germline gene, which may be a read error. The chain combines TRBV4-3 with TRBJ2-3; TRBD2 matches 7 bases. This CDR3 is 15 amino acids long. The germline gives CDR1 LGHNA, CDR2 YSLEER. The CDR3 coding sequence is TGCGCCAGCAACCAAGCGACTAGCTACACAGATACGCAGTATTTT. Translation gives CASNQATSYTDTQYF.

The chain's CDR3 is CASSLGTAVLYNEQFF. DNA of the CDR3: TGTGCCAGCAGTTTGGGGACGGCCGTCTTATACAATGAGCAGTTCTTC. The chain employs TRBV28 and TRBJ2-1; D tentatively fits TRBD1 or TRBD2 (5 bases each). The CDR3 runs to 16 residues. Germline lookup yields CDR1 MDHEN and CDR2 SYDVKM. Between the trimmed V and J ends, which lost 3 bases and 4 bases, there was a span of 16 bases.

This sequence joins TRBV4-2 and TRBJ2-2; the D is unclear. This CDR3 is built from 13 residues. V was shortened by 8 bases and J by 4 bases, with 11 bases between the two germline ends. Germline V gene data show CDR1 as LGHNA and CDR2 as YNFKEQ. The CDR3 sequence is CASGEQPTGELFF. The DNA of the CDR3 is TGTGCCAGCGGAGAACAACCCACCGGGGAGCTGTTTTTT.

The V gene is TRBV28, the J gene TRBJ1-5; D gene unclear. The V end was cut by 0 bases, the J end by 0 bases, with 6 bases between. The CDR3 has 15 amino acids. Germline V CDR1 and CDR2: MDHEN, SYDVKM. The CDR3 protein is CASSLWGYSNQPQHF. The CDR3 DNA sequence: TGTGCCAGCAGTTTATGGGGGTATAGCAATCAGCCCCAGCATTTT.

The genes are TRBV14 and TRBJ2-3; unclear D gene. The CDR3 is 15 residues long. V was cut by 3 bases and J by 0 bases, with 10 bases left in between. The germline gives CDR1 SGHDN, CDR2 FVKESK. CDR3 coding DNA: TGTGCCAGCAGCCATACATCCCACAGCACAGATACGCAGTATTTT. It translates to CASSHTSHSTDTQYF. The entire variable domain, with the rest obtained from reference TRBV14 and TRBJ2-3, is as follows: EAGVTQFPSHSVIEKGQTVTLRCDPISGHDNLYWYRRVMGKEIKFLLHFVKESKQDESGMPNNRFLAERTGGTYSTLKVQPAELEDSGVYFCASSHTSHSTDTQYFGPGTRLTVL.

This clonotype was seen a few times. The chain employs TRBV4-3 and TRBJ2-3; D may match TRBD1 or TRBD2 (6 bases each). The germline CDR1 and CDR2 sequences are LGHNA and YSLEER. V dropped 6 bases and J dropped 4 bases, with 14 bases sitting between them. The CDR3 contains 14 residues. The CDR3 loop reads CASRNNRGPDTQYF. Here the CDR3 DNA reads TGCGCCAGCAGAAATAACCGGGGGCCAGATACGCAGTATTTT.

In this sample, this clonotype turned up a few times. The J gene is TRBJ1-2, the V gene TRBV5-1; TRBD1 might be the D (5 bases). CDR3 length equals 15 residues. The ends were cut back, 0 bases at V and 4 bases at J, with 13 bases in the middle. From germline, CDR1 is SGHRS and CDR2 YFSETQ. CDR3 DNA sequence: TGCGCCAGCAGCTTGGATGGGCTCGGGGGCTATGGCTACACCTTC. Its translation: CASSLDGLGGYGYTF.

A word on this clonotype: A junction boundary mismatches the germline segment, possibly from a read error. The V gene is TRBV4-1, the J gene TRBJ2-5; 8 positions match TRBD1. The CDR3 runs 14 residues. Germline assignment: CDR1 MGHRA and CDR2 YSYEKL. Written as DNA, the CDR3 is TGCGCCAACAGCCAAGTGCAGGGGGCGGAGACCCAGTACTTC. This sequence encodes CANSQVQGAETQYF.

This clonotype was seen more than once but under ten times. This CDR3 is CASSIGLAGGDTQYF. Here the CDR3 DNA reads TGTGCCAGCAGTATCGGACTAGCGGGAGGAGATACGCAGTATTTT. The genes are TRBV6-5 and TRBJ2-3, with 14 bases lining up with TRBD2. The CDR3 is 15 residues long. CDR1 and CDR2 (germline): MNHEY, SVGAGI. V lost 5 bases to trimming and J lost 5 bases; unmatched junction nucleotides: 3.

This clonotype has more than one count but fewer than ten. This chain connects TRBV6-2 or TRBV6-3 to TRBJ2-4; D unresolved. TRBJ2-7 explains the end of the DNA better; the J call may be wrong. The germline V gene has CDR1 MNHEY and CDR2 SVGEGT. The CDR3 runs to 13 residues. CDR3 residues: CASSYRALYEQYF. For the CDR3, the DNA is TGTGCCAGCAGTTACAGGGCCCTCTACGAGCAGTACTTC.

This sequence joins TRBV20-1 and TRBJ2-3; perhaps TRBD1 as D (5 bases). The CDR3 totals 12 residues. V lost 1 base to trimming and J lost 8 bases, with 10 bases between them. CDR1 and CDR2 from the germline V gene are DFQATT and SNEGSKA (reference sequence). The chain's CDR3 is CSARGVQGTQYF. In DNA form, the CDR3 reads TGCAGTGCTAGAGGGGTTCAGGGTACGCAGTATTTT.

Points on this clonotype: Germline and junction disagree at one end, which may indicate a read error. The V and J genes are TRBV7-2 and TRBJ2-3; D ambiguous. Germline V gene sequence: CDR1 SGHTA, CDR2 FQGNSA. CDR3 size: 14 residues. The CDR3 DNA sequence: TGTGCCAACAGCGTAGGACGGGGCACAGATACGCAGTATTTT. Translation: CANSVGRGTDTQYF.